This T cell receptor (beta chain) was identified during a study of T cells in Graves' hyperthyroidism and ophthalmopathy. Whole-study findings and limits: For ophthalmopathy, model prediction preceded onset by a median about six months. Expanded thyroid clonotypes (above 0.001) were mostly also found in blood.

There are a few counts of this clonotype. The antigen remains undetermined. RNA transcripts yielded amplified TCR beta CDR3 regions. TCR CDR3 underwent first-round RT-PCR with the HTBI primer set. TCRdb reprocessed the multiplex PCR reads via MiXCR and lists one record per CDR3 protein. The table records a few hundred thousand distinct CDR3 sequences, approximately 13% of them present only once. Hyperthyroidism of Graves' type that showed no ophthalmopathy progression within 18 months was stable. Disease duration under 2 months; hyperthyroidism patients were aged 18 to 65. The sequenced sample consisted of blood. The TCR originated in a woman aged 18-29 years with Graves' hyperthyroidism.

In DNA form, the CDR3 reads TGTGCTAGTGGTTTTTCCGGATCCTACAATGAGCAGTTCTTC. Translating it yields CASGFSGSYNEQFF. J is TRBJ2-1 and V is TRBV12-5; no clear D gene. In germline, CDR1 is LGHNT, CDR2 FRNRAP. V lost 3 bases and J lost 1, with 7 bases in between. The CDR3 runs 14 residues.